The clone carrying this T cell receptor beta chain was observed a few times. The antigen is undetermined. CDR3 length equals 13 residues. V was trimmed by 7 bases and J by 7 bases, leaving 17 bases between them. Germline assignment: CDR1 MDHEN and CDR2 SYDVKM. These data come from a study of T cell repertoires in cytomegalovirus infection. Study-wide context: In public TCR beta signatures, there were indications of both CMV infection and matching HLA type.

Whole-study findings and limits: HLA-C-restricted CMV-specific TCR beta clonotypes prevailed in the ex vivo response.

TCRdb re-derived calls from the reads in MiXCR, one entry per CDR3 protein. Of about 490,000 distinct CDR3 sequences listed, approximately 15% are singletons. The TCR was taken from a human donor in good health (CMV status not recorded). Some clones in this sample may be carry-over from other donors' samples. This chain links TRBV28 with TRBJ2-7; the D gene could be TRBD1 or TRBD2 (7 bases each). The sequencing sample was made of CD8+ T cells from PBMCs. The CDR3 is CASTRGGVSEQYF. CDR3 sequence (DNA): TGTGCCAGCACCAGGGGGGGGGTCTCAGAGCAGTACTTC.